This T cell receptor beta chain was found in a study of T-cell reconstitution after alpha-beta-depleted transplantation in children. CDR3 length equals 14 residues. CDR1 is SQVTM and CDR2 is ANQGSEA in the germline V gene. Unmatched junction bases numbered 12, after V lost 7 bases and J lost 6 bases. General study results and limits: Several hundred expanded graft clones reportedly supplied alpha-beta T cells about two months after transplant. Surviving recipient cells, namely T cells and thymic progenitors, were the source of high day-60 TCRbeta diversity in some patients. Newly produced T cells mostly accounted for T-cell counts and diversity one year post-transplant.

This clonotype was counted only a few times. Its specificity is not known. The TCRbeta library was prepared with unique molecular identifiers. TCRdb used MiXCR to reprocess the PCR reads, holding one entry per CDR3 protein. The data hold about 250,000 distinct CDR3 sequences, with about 24% observed a single time. The sequence was obtained from a female patient between 2 and 15 years old who had a stem cell transplant for congenital amegakaryocytic thrombocytopenia, so the T cells may come from the graft donor. This chain uses TRBV29-1 with TRBJ2-7; 10 nucleotides agree with TRBD1. This material consisted of PBMCs, mostly from graft donor cells, taken 360 days after TCRalphabeta/CD19-depleted stem cell transplant. In DNA, the CDR3 is TGCAGCGCAGTACCCCGGGACAGGGGACGCGAGCAGTACTTC. Its translation is CSAVPRDRGREQYF.